These T cell receptor beta chains were read from a single sample in a study of OX40 agonist ivuxolimab in advanced cancers. Profiling relied on immunoSEQ multiplex PCR, and the TCRdb table lists in-frame clones only, not all of them. The sample consists of roughly 35,000 clones, 81% of them appearing once. Specimen: CD4+ or CD8+ T cells sorted from blood, collected in a trial of the OX40 agonist ivuxolimab. Every receptor here comes from an adult with an advanced solid tumor such as melanoma, head and neck, liver or kidney cancer. Both conserved end residues are part of each CDR3. D genes are given only for firm matches. Size is stated for part of the rows, as once, few or many counts, or as a class when the clone is expanded.

v_gene: TRBV7-2; abundance: .; d_gene: .; j_gene: TRBJ2-7; len: 15; CDR3aa: CASSLGGFRGDEQYF; CDR3nt: TGTGCCAGCAGCTTAGGAGGCTTCAGGGGGGATGAGCAGTACTTC
v_gene: TRBV19; abundance: .; d_gene: .; j_gene: TRBJ1-2; len: 15; CDR3aa: CASTDGGRAADGYTF; CDR3nt: TGTGCCAGTACCGACGGGGGGAGGGCAGCAGATGGCTACACCTTC
v_gene: TRBV23-1; abundance: .; d_gene: TRBD2; j_gene: TRBJ2-2; len: 17; CDR3aa: CAPIAAGVILNTGELFF; CDR3nt: TGCGCCCCAATCGCTGCGGGGGTGATATTGAACACCGGGGAGCTGTTTTTT
v_gene: TRBV5-4; abundance: .; d_gene: .; j_gene: TRBJ2-3; len: 15; CDR3aa: CASSLGLARGDTQYF; CDR3nt: TGTGCCAGCAGCTTGGGCCTAGCGAGGGGAGATACGCAGTATTTT
v_gene: TRBV7-7; abundance: once; d_gene: TRBD1; j_gene: TRBJ2-3; len: 15; CDR3aa: CASSSKPGGADTQYF; CDR3nt: TGTGCCAGCAGTTCCAAGCCAGGGGGAGCAGATACGCAGTATTTT
v_gene: TRBV7-9; abundance: .; d_gene: TRBD1; j_gene: TRBJ2-6; len: 18; CDR3aa: CASSSGQPYFSGANVLTF; CDR3nt: TGTGCCAGCAGCTCGGGACAGCCGTATTTTTCTGGGGCCAACGTCCTGACTTTC
v_gene: TRBV7-7; abundance: .; d_gene: TRBD2; j_gene: TRBJ2-5; len: 16; CDR3aa: CASSKLAGGPGETQYF; CDR3nt: TGTGCTAGCAGCAAACTAGCGGGAGGGCCGGGCGAGACCCAGTACTTC
v_gene: TRBV28; abundance: .; d_gene: TRBD1; j_gene: TRBJ1-4; len: 13; CDR3aa: CASSLGQNEKLFF; CDR3nt: TGTGCCAGCAGTTTGGGACAGAATGAAAAACTGTTTTTT
v_gene: TRBV19; abundance: .; d_gene: TRBD1; j_gene: TRBJ2-3; len: 14; CDR3aa: CAISGTGGPDTQYF; CDR3nt: TGTGCCATTTCCGGGACAGGGGGACCAGATACGCAGTATTTT
v_gene: TRBV5-1; abundance: .; d_gene: TRBD1; j_gene: TRBJ1-2; len: 14; CDR3aa: CASSLTRGDDGYTF; CDR3nt: TGCGCCAGCAGCTTGACCAGGGGGGATGATGGCTACACCTTC
v_gene: TRBV19; abundance: few; d_gene: TRBD1; j_gene: TRBJ2-2; len: 15; CDR3aa: CASSFWTGGDGELFF; CDR3nt: TGTGCCAGTAGTTTTTGGACAGGGGGAGACGGGGAGCTGTTTTTT
v_gene: TRBV7-2; abundance: .; d_gene: TRBD2; j_gene: TRBJ2-1; len: 18; CDR3aa: CASSLMSSGKISYNEQFF; CDR3nt: TGTGCCAGCAGCTTAATGTCTAGCGGGAAAATCTCCTACAATGAGCAGTTCTTC
v_gene: TRBV13; abundance: .; d_gene: .; j_gene: TRBJ2-1; len: 15; CDR3aa: CASSPGQRYYNEQFF; CDR3nt: TGTGCCAGCAGCCCTGGACAGCGATACTACAATGAGCAGTTCTTC
v_gene: TRBV6-6; abundance: once; d_gene: .; j_gene: TRBJ1-5; len: 16; CDR3aa: CASSSSDGLSNQPQHF; CDR3nt: TGTGCCAGCAGTTCCTCCGACGGCCTAAGCAATCAGCCCCAGCATTTT
v_gene: TRBV2; abundance: .; d_gene: .; j_gene: TRBJ1-5; len: 14; CDR3aa: CASSERRLDQPQHF; CDR3nt: TGTGCCAGCAGTGAACGGAGATTGGATCAGCCCCAGCATTTT
v_gene: TRBV6-1; abundance: .; d_gene: .; j_gene: TRBJ1-3; len: 15; CDR3aa: CASSERRGSGNTIYF; CDR3nt: TGTGCCAGCAGTGAAAGGCGGGGCTCTGGAAACACCATATATTTT
v_gene: TRBV29-1; abundance: .; d_gene: TRBD2; j_gene: TRBJ2-3; len: 14; CDR3aa: CSAEVASGGDTQYF; CDR3nt: TGCAGCGCCGAAGTGGCTAGCGGGGGGGATACGCAGTATTTT
v_gene: TRBV7-2; abundance: few; d_gene: .; j_gene: TRBJ1-5; len: 12; CDR3aa: CASSSAYQPQHF; CDR3nt: TGTGCCAGCAGCTCCGCGTATCAGCCCCAGCATTTT
v_gene: TRBV27; abundance: .; d_gene: TRBD1; j_gene: TRBJ1-4; len: 15; CDR3aa: CASSLTGTGGTKLFF; CDR3nt: TGTGCCAGCAGTTTAACCGGGACAGGGGGAACTAAACTGTTTTTT
v_gene: TRBV30; abundance: .; d_gene: .; j_gene: TRBJ2-5; len: 12; CDR3aa: CAWRGSAETQYF; CDR3nt: TGTGCCTGGAGAGGAAGCGCGGAGACCCAGTACTTC
v_gene: TRBV19; abundance: .; d_gene: .; j_gene: TRBJ2-3; len: 15; CDR3aa: CASSPAWTNQDTQYF; CDR3nt: TGTGCCAGTAGTCCAGCCTGGACGAATCAGGATACGCAGTATTTT
v_gene: TRBV18; abundance: .; d_gene: .; j_gene: TRBJ2-5; len: 23; CDR3aa: CASSPDSSGIWPERPKVQETQYF; CDR3nt: TGTGCCAGCTCACCCGACTCTTCAGGGATTTGGCCCGAACGACCGAAGGTACAAGAGACCCAGTACTTC
v_gene: TRBV7-2; abundance: once; d_gene: TRBD2; j_gene: TRBJ2-5; len: 14; CDR3aa: CASRPSGGKETQYF; CDR3nt: TGTGCCAGCAGGCCTAGCGGGGGGAAGGAGACCCAGTACTTC
v_gene: TRBV4-1; abundance: few; d_gene: .; j_gene: TRBJ2-5; len: 13; CDR3aa: CASSLGGEETQYF; CDR3nt: TGCGCCAGCAGCCTAGGGGGGGAGGAGACCCAGTACTTC
v_gene: TRBV14; abundance: once; d_gene: .; j_gene: TRBJ1-2; len: 14; CDR3aa: CASSQGQGLYGYTF; CDR3nt: TGTGCCAGCAGCCAAGGCCAGGGACTATATGGCTACACCTTC
v_gene: TRBV27; abundance: .; d_gene: TRBD2; j_gene: TRBJ2-3; len: 15; CDR3aa: CASSLIAGEADTQYF; CDR3nt: TGTGCCAGCAGTTTAATAGCGGGAGAAGCAGATACGCAGTATTTT
v_gene: TRBV13; abundance: .; d_gene: TRBD2; j_gene: TRBJ2-3; len: 17; CDR3aa: CASSSRETSGLTDTQYF; CDR3nt: TGTGCCAGCAGCTCCCGAGAGACTAGCGGACTCACAGATACGCAGTATTTT
v_gene: TRBV5-6; abundance: .; d_gene: TRBD2; j_gene: TRBJ2-1; len: 18; CDR3aa: CASSLGLGGSVSYNEQFF; CDR3nt: TGTGCCAGCAGCTTGGGTTTGGGAGGGAGCGTTTCCTACAATGAGCAGTTCTTC
v_gene: TRBV4-3; abundance: once; d_gene: TRBD2; j_gene: TRBJ2-3; len: 16; CDR3aa: CASSQDRGGRTDTQYF; CDR3nt: TGCGCCAGCAGCCAAGATAGGGGCGGGAGAACAGATACGCAGTATTTT
v_gene: TRBV4-1; abundance: .; d_gene: .; j_gene: TRBJ2-5; len: 13; CDR3aa: CASSQWQRETQYF; CDR3nt: TGCGCCAGCAGCCAATGGCAGAGAGAGACCCAGTACTTC
v_gene: TRBV7-9; abundance: few; d_gene: .; j_gene: TRBJ2-6; len: 14; CDR3aa: CAIALRSGANVLTF; CDR3nt: TGTGCCATAGCTCTCCGCTCTGGGGCCAACGTCCTGACTTTC
v_gene: TRBV11-1; abundance: .; d_gene: .; j_gene: TRBJ2-3; len: 14; CDR3aa: CASSSPGAGDTQYF; CDR3nt: TGTGCCAGCAGCTCCCCAGGGGCCGGAGATACGCAGTATTTT
v_gene: TRBV5-1; abundance: .; d_gene: .; j_gene: TRBJ1-1; len: 15; CDR3aa: CASSLVPGSNTEAFF; CDR3nt: TGCGCCAGCAGCTTGGTTCCAGGGAGTAACACTGAAGCTTTCTTT
v_gene: TRBV15; abundance: .; d_gene: .; j_gene: TRBJ1-1; len: 13; CDR3aa: CATSRQINTEAFF; CDR3nt: TGTGCCACCAGCAGACAGATTAACACTGAAGCTTTCTTT
v_gene: TRBV11-2; abundance: .; d_gene: .; j_gene: TRBJ2-3; len: 13; CDR3aa: CASRRLVEDTQYF; CDR3nt: TGTGCCAGCAGACGCTTGGTTGAAGATACGCAGTATTTT
v_gene: TRBV11-3; abundance: .; d_gene: .; j_gene: TRBJ2-7; len: 14; CDR3aa: CASSPTVQSYEQYF; CDR3nt: TGTGCCAGCAGCCCGACGGTCCAGTCCTACGAGCAGTACTTC
v_gene: TRBV5-1; abundance: once; d_gene: TRBD1; j_gene: TRBJ2-3; len: 14; CDR3aa: CASSLVGGADTQYF; CDR3nt: TGCGCCAGCAGCTTGGTAGGGGGCGCAGATACGCAGTATTTT
v_gene: TRBV7-2; abundance: .; d_gene: .; j_gene: TRBJ2-5; len: 13; CDR3aa: CASSAQYRETQYF; CDR3nt: TGTGCCAGCAGCGCACAGTATAGGGAGACCCAGTACTTC
v_gene: TRBV6-1; abundance: .; d_gene: .; j_gene: TRBJ2-1; len: 15; CDR3aa: CASSENSNPYNEQFF; CDR3nt: TGTGCCAGCAGTGAAAATAGCAACCCCTACAATGAGCAGTTCTTC
v_gene: TRBV28; abundance: .; d_gene: TRBD1; j_gene: TRBJ1-5; len: 14; CDR3aa: CATRGTGFYQPQHF; CDR3nt: TGTGCCACCAGAGGGACAGGTTTTTATCAGCCCCAGCATTTT
v_gene: TRBV7-2; abundance: .; d_gene: .; j_gene: TRBJ1-6; len: 13; CDR3aa: CASSPEGNSPLHF; CDR3nt: TGTGCCAGCAGCCCGGAGGGTAATTCACCCCTCCACTTT
v_gene: TRBV4-1; abundance: .; d_gene: TRBD2; j_gene: TRBJ2-3; len: 16; CDR3aa: CASSQGGAGRTDTQYF; CDR3nt: TGCGCCAGCAGCCAGGGTGGAGCGGGGCGCACAGATACGCAGTATTTT
v_gene: TRBV7-2; abundance: .; d_gene: TRBD2; j_gene: TRBJ2-4; len: 15; CDR3aa: CASSRGLAEKNIQYF; CDR3nt: TGTGCCAGCAGTCGAGGACTAGCGGAAAAAAACATTCAGTACTTC
v_gene: TRBV5-5; abundance: .; d_gene: .; j_gene: TRBJ2-3; len: 13; CDR3aa: CASSWGSTDTQYF; CDR3nt: TGTGCCAGCAGCTGGGGTAGCACAGATACGCAGTATTTT
v_gene: TRBV18; abundance: .; d_gene: .; j_gene: TRBJ1-4; len: 13; CDR3aa: CASSEHANEKLFF; CDR3nt: TGTGCCAGCTCGGAACATGCTAATGAAAAACTGTTTTTT
v_gene: TRBV6-5; abundance: .; d_gene: TRBD1; j_gene: TRBJ1-2; len: 15; CDR3aa: CASSSQDRVVSGYTF; CDR3nt: TGTGCCAGCAGCTCCCAAGACAGGGTGGTGAGTGGCTACACCTTC
v_gene: TRBV29-1; abundance: .; d_gene: .; j_gene: TRBJ1-1; len: 11; CDR3aa: CSVVVATEAFF; CDR3nt: TGCAGCGTTGTGGTGGCCACTGAAGCTTTCTTT
v_gene: TRBV5-1; abundance: .; d_gene: TRBD1; j_gene: TRBJ2-3; len: 15; CDR3aa: CASKSGDRGTDTQYF; CDR3nt: TGCGCCAGCAAGTCGGGGGACAGGGGCACAGATACGCAGTATTTT
v_gene: TRBV9; abundance: few; d_gene: TRBD2; j_gene: TRBJ2-3; len: 19; CDR3aa: CASSDPFTGTSDPTDTQYF; CDR3nt: TGTGCCAGCAGCGATCCCTTCACCGGGACTAGCGACCCCACAGATACGCAGTATTTT
v_gene: TRBV7-9; abundance: .; d_gene: .; j_gene: TRBJ2-7; len: 15; CDR3aa: CASSLGDISLYEQYF; CDR3nt: TGTGCCAGCAGCTTAGGGGACATATCCCTTTACGAGCAGTACTTC
v_gene: TRBV4-1; abundance: .; d_gene: TRBD2; j_gene: TRBJ2-5; len: 16; CDR3aa: CASSQEGLANQETQYF; CDR3nt: TGCGCCAGCAGCCAAGAGGGACTAGCGAACCAAGAGACCCAGTACTTC